Listed here are 24 T cell receptor beta chains from one sample, sequenced in a study of T-cell memory formation after mild COVID-19. Via MiXCR, TCRdb re-called the 5' RACE reads, giving one row per CDR3 protein. The data show about 360,000 distinct CDR3 sequences, approximately 15% seen once. Sequenced: PBMCs or a T cell subset sorted from them (not recorded which). The receptors come from a man between 18 and 29 years old who had mild COVID-19 (a few samples of this study predate the infection). Cell type and time point are not known.

This clonotype occurred many times. The chain is built from TRBV4-1 and TRBJ2-3; either TRBD1 or TRBD2 may fit D (5 bases each). The germline V gene encodes CDR1 MGHRA and CDR2 YSYEKL. With 0 bases removed from V and 2 bases from J, the gap between germline ends came to 12 bases. This CDR3 is built from 16 residues. The CDR3 reads CASSQEPGPSTDTQYF. The CDR3 DNA is TGCGCCAGCAGCCAAGAACCGGGACCCTCCACAGATACGCAGTATTTT.

This clonotype has only a few counts. J is TRBJ2-1 and V is TRBV7-2; the match to TRBD2 covers 9 bases. The CDR3 runs 17 residues. Losses at the gene ends were 1 base for V and 0 bases for J; bases not matched to a gene: 4. Germline CDR1 reads SGHTA; CDR2 reads FQGNSA. The CDR3 DNA reads as TGTGCCAGCAGCTTAGATGGAGCGGGGGGCTCCTACAATGAGCAGTTCTTC. Its translation: CASSLDGAGGSYNEQFF. Drawing the rest from reference TRBV7-2 and TRBJ2-1, the complete variable domain is GAGVSQSPSNKVTEKGKDVELRCDPISGHTALYWYRQSLGQGLEFLIYFQGNSAPDKSGLPSDRFSAERTGGSVSTLTIQRTQQEDSAVYLCASSLDGAGGSYNEQFFGPGTRLTVL.

The rearrangement uses TRBV6-5 and TRBJ2-1; the match to TRBD2 covers 13 bases. V lost 2 bases, J lost 15 bases, and 4 bases stayed unmatched. This CDR3 is 13 amino acids long. Germline CDR1 is MNHEY and CDR2 is SVGAGI. CDR3 sequence: CASSYGLAGVWFF. In DNA, the CDR3 is TGTGCCAGCAGTTACGGACTAGCGGGGGTTTGGTTCTTC.

This clonotype was picked up a small number of times. V usage is TRBV19 and J usage is TRBJ2-7; perhaps TRBD1 as D (7 bases). With 0 bases removed from V and 5 bases from J, the gap between germline ends came to 14 bases. From germline, CDR1 is LNHDA and CDR2 SQIVND (reference sequence). CDR3 size: 15 residues. CDR3 nucleotide sequence: TGTGCCAGTAGTATAGACAGGGGGGTCTTGAACGAGCAGTACTTC. Protein sequence: CASSIDRGVLNEQYF.

The chain joins TRBV20-1 to TRBJ2-1, with 10 bases matching TRBD1. The junction had 4 bases not matched to a gene; V was cut back by 3 bases and J by 2 bases. Germline V gene lookup returns CDR1 DFQATT and CDR2 SNEGSKA (reference sequence). The CDR3 totals 15 residues. This chain's CDR3 is CSARDRGVPYNEQFF. The CDR3, as DNA: TGCAGTGCTAGGGACAGGGGGGTCCCCTACAATGAGCAGTTCTTC.

As concerns this clonotype: Germline is not matched at one junction end, which may reflect a read error. This sequence joins TRBV7-7 and TRBJ2-1; D not resolved. The CDR3 has 13 amino acids. Germline V gene sequence: CDR1 SSHAT, CDR2 FNYEAQ (reference sequence). The CDR3 reads CASSLGSQHEQFF. CDR3 nucleotide sequence: TGTGCTAGCAGCCTAGGGTCACAGCATGAGCAGTTCTTC.

V usage is TRBV12-3 or TRBV12-4 and J usage is TRBJ2-1; D gene unclear. Between the trimmed V and J ends, which lost 3 bases and 0 bases, there was a span of 9 bases. The CDR3 runs 15 residues. The CDR3 sequence: CASSLDRRSYNEQFF. The CDR3 region has the DNA TGTGCCAGCAGTTTGGACCGGCGCTCCTACAATGAGCAGTTCTTC.

This clonotype showed up many times. This chain uses TRBV4-3 with TRBJ2-7; D is tentatively TRBD1 or TRBD2 (5 bases each). The CDR3 is 15 residues long. Per germline, CDR1 LGHNA and CDR2 YSLEER. The V gene lost 0 bases and the J gene lost 6 bases, with 15 bases spanning the gap. CDR3 sequence (DNA): TGCGCCAGCAGCCAAGACCACAGGCTGGGAGCCGAGCAGTACTTC. Amino acids: CASSQDHRLGAEQYF.

This clonotype was picked up many times. The rearrangement uses TRBV4-1 and TRBJ2-5; no definite D call. V shed 1 base and J shed 9 bases, with 21 bases lying between them. Germline loops: CDR1 MGHRA, CDR2 YSYEKL. This CDR3 has 16 residues. Here the CDR3 reads CASSQVPVGPSGPQYF. Here the CDR3 DNA reads TGCGCCAGCAGCCAAGTCCCGGTTGGACCCAGTGGGCCCCAGTACTTC.

The V gene is TRBV10-2, the J gene TRBJ2-1; unclear D gene. Trimming shortened V by 1 base and J by 7 bases, and 5 bases separated the two germline ends. The CDR3 has 12 residues. CDR1 is WSHSY, CDR2 SAAADI, per germline. The CDR3 region is CASSEYANEQFF. The CDR3 DNA sequence: TGCGCCAGCAGTGAGTACGCGAATGAGCAGTTCTTC.

For this clonotype: A junction boundary mismatches the germline segment, possibly from a read error. J is TRBJ2-5 and V is TRBV12-3 or TRBV12-4; 7 bases map to TRBD2. The CDR3 totals 15 residues. DNA of the CDR3: TGTGCCAGAAGTTTGGGGGGGTTCCAACAAGAGACCCAGTACTTC. Amino acids: CARSLGGFQQETQYF.

This clonotype occurred a few times. The chain joins TRBV28 to TRBJ2-7, with D perhaps TRBD1 or TRBD2 (5 bases each). V gave up 1 base and J gave up 7 bases, with 20 bases separating them. This CDR3 is built from 16 residues. The germline V gene has CDR1 MDHEN and CDR2 SYDVKM. Here the CDR3 reads CASSLSERAAWGEQYV. CDR3 nucleotide sequence: TGTGCCAGCAGTTTATCGGAGCGTGCGGCCTGGGGGGAGCAGTACGTC.

This clonotype turned up a few times. The gene calls are TRBV18 and TRBJ1-2; no firm D call. The CDR3 runs to 16 residues. The ends were cut back, 0 bases at V and 4 bases at J, with 15 bases in the middle. Per germline, CDR1 KGHSH and CDR2 LQKENI. The CDR3 DNA sequence: TGTGCCAGCTCACCACCGGGCCAGTTTAACCCCTATGGCTACACCTTC. Translation: CASSPPGQFNPYGYTF.

This clonotype was found a few times. This chain uses TRBV7-2 with TRBJ2-7; 10 bases align to TRBD2. With V trimmed by 3 bases and J by 3 bases, 2 bases remained unmatched. Germline assignment: CDR1 SGHTA and CDR2 FQGNSA. This CDR3 region has 14 residues. The CDR3 loop reads CASSLASGGYEQYF. CDR3 nucleotides: TGTGCCAGCAGCTTGGCTAGCGGGGGCTACGAGCAGTACTTC.

This chain joins TRBV4-1 and TRBJ1-5, with a weak D call TRBD1 (6 bases). CDR1 is MGHRA and CDR2 is YSYEKL in the germline V gene. V lost 3 bases and J lost 4, with 16 bases in between. The CDR3 is made up of 16 amino acids. CDR3 DNA: TGCGCCAGCAGCCATAGCCCACTTACAGGGAATCAGCCCCAGCATTTT. The encoded protein is CASSHSPLTGNQPQHF.

This clonotype has only a few counts. The rearrangement joins TRBV5-1 to TRBJ1-6; a weak D match, TRBD1 (6 bases). Trimming left V 5 bases short and J 0 bases short, with 15 bases between. The CDR3 is 17 residues long. Germline V gene lookup returns CDR1 SGHRS and CDR2 YFSETQ. The CDR3 loop reads CASSGTTPSSYNSPLHF. The CDR3 DNA is TGCGCCAGCAGTGGGACAACCCCTAGCTCCTATAATTCACCCCTCCACTTT.

The rearrangement joins TRBV5-1 to TRBJ2-6, with D tentatively TRBD1 (6 bases). Trimming took 4 bases from V and 1 from J, leaving 12 bases between them. CDR1 and CDR2 from the germline V gene are SGHRS and YFSETQ. The CDR3 is made up of 16 amino acids. The CDR3, as DNA: TGCGCCAGCAGCAACAGGGAAAATTCTGGGGCCAACGTCCTGACTTTC. This encodes CASSNRENSGANVLTF.

This clonotype was detected ten times or more. This chain joins TRBV7-2 and TRBJ1-5; D remains unclear. CDR3 length: 15 residues. Germline lookup yields CDR1 SGHTA and CDR2 FQGNSA. V was pared by 0 bases and J by 3 bases, with 9 bases between. DNA of the CDR3: TGTGCCAGCAGCTTAGCGGCCGTTTACAATCAGCCCCAGCATTTT. It yields the protein CASSLAAVYNQPQHF.

This clonotype was counted a few times. The rearrangement uses TRBV7-3 and TRBJ2-1, with TRBD2 matching over 11 bases. The germline gives CDR1 SGHTA, CDR2 FQGTGA. The CDR3 loop spans 12 amino acids. V shed 5 bases, J shed 13 bases, and the junction held 4 bases outside the gene matches. The CDR3 loop reads CASSVTSGGQFF. CDR3 nucleotides: TGTGCCAGCAGCGTCACTAGCGGGGGACAGTTCTTC.

In this sample, this clonotype turned up many times. The genes are TRBV5-1 and TRBJ1-2; D is unresolved. Trimming shortened V by 0 bases and J by 8 bases, and 11 bases separated the two germline ends. CDR3 length: 13 residues. Germline V lookup: CDR1 SGHRS, CDR2 YFSETQ. CDR3 DNA sequence: TGCGCCAGCAGCTTGGCTGGGAGAAGCGGCTACACCTTC. Translating it yields CASSLAGRSGYTF.

This clonotype was counted between two and nine times. CDR3 loop: CASSASGAGGDTQYF. CDR3 DNA: TGTGCCAGCAGCGCCTCCGGAGCGGGGGGAGATACGCAGTATTTT. This chain links TRBV9 with TRBJ2-3; 9 bases match TRBD2. This CDR3 region has 15 residues. The ends lost 3 bases at V and 5 bases at J; junction bases unmatched: 7. Per the germline V gene, CDR1 is SGDLS and CDR2 is YYNGEE.

The chain combines TRBV4-1 with TRBJ1-2, with TRBD1 as a possible D gene (5 bases). Germline CDR1 reads MGHRA; CDR2 reads YSYEKL. The V and J ends lost 1 base and 4 bases respectively, with 10 bases between them. The CDR3 extends over 14 amino acids. This chain's CDR3 is CASSQAGRSYGYTF. CDR3 nucleotide sequence: TGCGCCAGCAGCCAAGCGGGGCGGTCCTATGGCTACACCTTC.

The V gene is TRBV4-1, the J gene TRBJ1-5; a possible D gene is TRBD1 (5 bases). Germline CDR1 reads MGHRA; CDR2 reads YSYEKL. V dropped 0 bases and J dropped 5 bases, with 8 bases sitting between them. This CDR3 spans 14 amino acids. In nucleotides, the CDR3 is TGCGCCAGCAGCCAAGATGCGGGGGATCAGCCCCAGCATTTT. This gives the protein CASSQDAGDQPQHF.

This clonotype was detected a few times. This rearrangement joins TRBV29-1 to TRBJ2-3; 7 nucleotides line up with TRBD1. After removal of 7 bases from V and 4 bases from J, the junction contained 8 bases not matched to a gene. This CDR3 has 13 amino acids. The germline V gene encodes CDR1 SQVTM and CDR2 ANQGSEA. The CDR3 nucleotides read TGCAGCGCACGACAGGGCAGCGCAGATACGCAGTATTTT. It is translated as CSARQGSADTQYF.